This TCR beta chain was sequenced during a study of molecular identifiers for immune sequencing clone quantification. Ten or more counts support this clonotype. Its antigen is not identified. Each CDR3 protein gets one entry after TCRdb re-called the PCR reads with MiXCR. The top ten clones hold approximately 0.91% of a sample with 80,000 to 100,000 distinct CDR3 sequences, roughly 26% of them seen once. With RNA at 10%, 30% or 50%, naive CD8 libraries came from around 20,000 to 1,000,000 sorted cells. A CD8+CD4-CCR7+CD45RA+ phenotype served as the sorting definition for naive CD8 T cells. Points from the study as a whole: Clones with over 20 RNA copies captured over 98% of effector molecules but under 1% of naive ones. In cases of identical TCR molecules sharing a barcode, highly expanded clone sizes could be underestimated.

Germline assignment: CDR1 MNHNS and CDR2 SASEGT. This CDR3 comprises 14 residues. V lost 0 bases, J lost 3 bases, and 6 bases lay in between. The chain is built from TRBV6-1 and TRBJ1-5; no reliable D call. The receptor was derived from a human donor in good health. Some libraries in this study had Jurkat cell RNA spiked in. Sample: naive CD8+ T cells from blood, with Jurkat cell RNA spiked in. Subset described: FACS-sorted CD8+CD4-CCR7+CD45RA+ naive T cells. In DNA, the CDR3 is TGTGCCAGCAGTGAAGCGATTTCCAATCAGCCCCAGCATTTT. This sequence encodes CASSEAISNQPQHF.